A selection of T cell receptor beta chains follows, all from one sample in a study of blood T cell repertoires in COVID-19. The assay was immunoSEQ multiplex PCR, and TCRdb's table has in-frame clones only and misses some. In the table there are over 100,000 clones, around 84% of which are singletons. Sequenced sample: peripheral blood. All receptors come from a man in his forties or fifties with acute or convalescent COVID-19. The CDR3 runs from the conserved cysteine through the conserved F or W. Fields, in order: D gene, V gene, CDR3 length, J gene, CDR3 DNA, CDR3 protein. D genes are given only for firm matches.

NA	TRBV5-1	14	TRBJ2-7	TGCGCCAGCAGCCCGACGACTAACTCCTACGAGCAGTACTTC	CASSPTTNSYEQYF
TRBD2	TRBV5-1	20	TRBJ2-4	TGCGCCAGCAGCCAGACGGGACTAGCGGGAGGCTCATTGGGCAAAAACATTCAGTACTTC	CASSQTGLAGGSLGKNIQYF
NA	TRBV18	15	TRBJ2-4	TGTGCCAGCTCTCCCGACAGGCATAGGGTCAACATTCAGTACTTC	CASSPDRHRVNIQYF
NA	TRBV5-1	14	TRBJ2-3	TGCGCCAGCAGCTTGCGCCAGGAGGGAAATACGCAGTATTTT	CASSLRQEGNTQYF
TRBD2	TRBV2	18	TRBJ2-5	TGTGCCAGCAGTGCTGAGAGGACTAGCGGGGGGGCCGGTGGGACCCAGTACTTC	CASSAERTSGGAGGTQYF
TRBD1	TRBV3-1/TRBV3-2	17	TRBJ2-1	TGTGCCAGCAGCCAAACCCTCAGACAGGGTCCCTACAATGAGCAGTTCTTC	CASSQTLRQGPYNEQFF
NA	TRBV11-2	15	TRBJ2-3	TGTGCCAGCAGCTTAGGGGCAGGGGCCACAGATACGCAGTATTTT	CASSLGAGATDTQYF
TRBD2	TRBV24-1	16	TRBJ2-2	TGTGCCACCAGTCCCTCGACTAGCGGAAACACCGGGGAGCTGTTTTTT	CATSPSTSGNTGELFF
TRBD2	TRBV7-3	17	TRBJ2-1	TGTGCCAGCAGCTTACAATCGGGACTAGCGGGGGCCGGGGAGCAGTTCTTC	CASSLQSGLAGAGEQFF
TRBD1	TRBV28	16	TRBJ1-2	TGTGCCAGCAGTTATACCGGGACAGGGGGGCACTATGGCTACACCTTC	CASSYTGTGGHYGYTF
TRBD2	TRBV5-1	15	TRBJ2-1	TGCGCCAGCAGCTCAGCGGGAGCCACCGGTAATGAGCAGTTCTTC	CASSSAGATGNEQFF